This TCR beta chain comes out of a study of blood T cell repertoires in COVID-19. Study summary: Samples came from the United States, Italy and Spain, spanning acute and convalescent COVID-19. The cDNA or gDNA used as material had been derived from T cells, B-cell-depleted T cells, or PBMCs.

As originally analysed: Estimation of nucleated cell counts was performed using reference gene primer amplification. Data came from immunoSEQ multiplex PCR; TCRdb stores just in-frame clones and leaves some out. V and J calls and clone size follow that table, whereas D and trimming were derived from the DNA. The sample consists of a few hundred thousand clones, roughly 86% of them appearing once. The specimen sequenced was peripheral blood. The clonotype originates from a man of 80 years or more with acute or convalescent COVID-19.

In DNA form, the CDR3 reads TGTGCCAGCAGCCCCGGGGGGGACATTCAGTACTTC. Translated, it gives CASSPGGDIQYF. The chain is built from TRBV9 and TRBJ2-4; 8 nucleotides agree with TRBD2. J lost 8 bases, V lost 4 bases, and 2 bases had no gene match. The CDR3 runs to 12 residues. In germline, CDR1 is SGDLS, CDR2 YYNGEE.